The 2 T cell receptor beta chains listed next were all sequenced from one sample in a study of T cell responses to AZD1222 COVID-19 vaccine. Assay used: immunoSEQ multiplex PCR; TCRdb lists only in-frame clones, some missing. The sample includes 50,000 to 70,000 clones, roughly nine tenths of them seen just once. The source material was peripheral blood, sampled 28 days after the second AZD1222 dose. Every receptor here comes from an adult who received the AZD1222 COVID-19 vaccine.

The DNA of the CDR3 is TGTGCCAGCAGCTTGCAAGGGGGCCTAACTAATGAAAAACTGTTTTTT. It yields the protein CASSLQGGLTNEKLFF. The chain recombines TRBV5-5 with TRBJ1-4; 7 bases fit TRBD1. From germline, CDR1 is SGHKS and CDR2 YYEKEE (reference sequence). This CDR3 has 16 amino acids. With 1 base clipped from V and 1 base from J, the junction kept 4 bases outside the gene matches.

The chain uses TRBV18 and TRBJ2-2; TRBD2 aligns across 9 bases. CDR1 and CDR2 from the germline V gene are KGHSH and LQKENI. The length of the CDR3 is 16 residues. V was pared by 1 base and J by 6 bases, with 6 bases of the junction left unmatched. CDR3 protein: CASSPLAGDHPGELFF. The CDR3 nucleotides read TGTGCCAGCTCACCACTAGCGGGAGACCATCCCGGGGAGCTGTTTTTT.